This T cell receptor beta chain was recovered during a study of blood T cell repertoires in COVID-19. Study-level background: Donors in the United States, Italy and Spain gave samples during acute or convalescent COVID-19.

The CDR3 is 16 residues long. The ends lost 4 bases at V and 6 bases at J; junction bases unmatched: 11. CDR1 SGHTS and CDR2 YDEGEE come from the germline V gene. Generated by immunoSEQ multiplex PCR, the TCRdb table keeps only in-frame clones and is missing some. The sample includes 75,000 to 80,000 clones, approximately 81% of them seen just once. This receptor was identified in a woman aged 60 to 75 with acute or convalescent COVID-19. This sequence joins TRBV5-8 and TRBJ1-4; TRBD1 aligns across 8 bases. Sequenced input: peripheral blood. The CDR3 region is CASSLYLTGVDEKLFF. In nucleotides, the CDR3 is TGTGCCAGCAGCCTATACCTGACAGGGGTAGATGAAAAACTGTTTTTT.